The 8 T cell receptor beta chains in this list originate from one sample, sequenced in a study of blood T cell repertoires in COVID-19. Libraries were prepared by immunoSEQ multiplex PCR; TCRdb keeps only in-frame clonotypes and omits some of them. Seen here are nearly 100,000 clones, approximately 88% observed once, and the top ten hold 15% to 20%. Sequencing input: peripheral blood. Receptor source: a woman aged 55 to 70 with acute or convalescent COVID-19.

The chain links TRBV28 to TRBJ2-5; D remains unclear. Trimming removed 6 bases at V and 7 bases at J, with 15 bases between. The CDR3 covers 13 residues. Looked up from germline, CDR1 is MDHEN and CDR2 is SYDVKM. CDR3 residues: CASSSAQGGTQYF. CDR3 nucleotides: TGTGCCAGCAGCTCTGCCCAAGGCGGGACCCAGTACTTC.

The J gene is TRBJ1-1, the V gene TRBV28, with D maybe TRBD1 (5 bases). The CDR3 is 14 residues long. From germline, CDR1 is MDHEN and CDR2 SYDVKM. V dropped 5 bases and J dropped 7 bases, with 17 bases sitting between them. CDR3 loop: CASSGRDGSIEAFF. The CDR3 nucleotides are TGTGCCAGCAGTGGGAGGGACGGATCTATTGAAGCTTTCTTT.

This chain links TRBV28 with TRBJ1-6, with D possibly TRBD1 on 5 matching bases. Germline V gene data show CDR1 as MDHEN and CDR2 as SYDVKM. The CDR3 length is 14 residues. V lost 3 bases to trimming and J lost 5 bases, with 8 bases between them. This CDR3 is CASSFRGNNSPLHF. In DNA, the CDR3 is TGTGCCAGCAGTTTTAGGGGTAATAATTCACCCCTCCACTTT.

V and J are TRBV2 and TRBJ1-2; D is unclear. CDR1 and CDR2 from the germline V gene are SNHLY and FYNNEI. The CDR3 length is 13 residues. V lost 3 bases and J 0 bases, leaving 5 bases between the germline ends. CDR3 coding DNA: TGTGCCAGCAGTGAGCAGACTAACTATGGCTACACCTTC. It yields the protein CASSEQTNYGYTF.

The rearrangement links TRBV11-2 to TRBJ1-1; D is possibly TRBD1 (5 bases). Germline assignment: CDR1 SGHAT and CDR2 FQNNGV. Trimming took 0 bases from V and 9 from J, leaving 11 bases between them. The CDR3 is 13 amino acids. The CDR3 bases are TGTGCCAGCAGCTTAGATGTGCAGGGAAAAGCTTTCTTT. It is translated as CASSLDVQGKAFF.

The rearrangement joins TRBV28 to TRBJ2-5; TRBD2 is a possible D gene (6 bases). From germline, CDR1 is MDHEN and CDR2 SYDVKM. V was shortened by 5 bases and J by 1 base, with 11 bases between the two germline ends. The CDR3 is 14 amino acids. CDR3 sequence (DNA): TGTGCCAGCAGTCCACGGGACTTCCAAGAGACCCAGTACTTC. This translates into CASSPRDFQETQYF.

The CDR3 sequence is CASSRDRLTNYGYTF. The CDR3 nucleotides are TGTGCCAGTAGTCGCGACAGGCTCACTAACTATGGCTACACCTTC. This chain links TRBV19 with TRBJ1-2; D is possibly TRBD1 (6 bases). The CDR3 loop spans 15 amino acids. Trimming pared 5 bases from V and 0 bases from J, leaving 13 bases between. CDR1 LNHDA and CDR2 SQIVND come from the germline V gene (reference sequence).

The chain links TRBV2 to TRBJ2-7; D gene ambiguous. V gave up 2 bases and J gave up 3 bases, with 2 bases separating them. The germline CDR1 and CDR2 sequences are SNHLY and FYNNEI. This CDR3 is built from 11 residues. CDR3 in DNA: TGTGCCAGCAGTGAATACTACGAGCAGTACTTC. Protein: CASSEYYEQYF.